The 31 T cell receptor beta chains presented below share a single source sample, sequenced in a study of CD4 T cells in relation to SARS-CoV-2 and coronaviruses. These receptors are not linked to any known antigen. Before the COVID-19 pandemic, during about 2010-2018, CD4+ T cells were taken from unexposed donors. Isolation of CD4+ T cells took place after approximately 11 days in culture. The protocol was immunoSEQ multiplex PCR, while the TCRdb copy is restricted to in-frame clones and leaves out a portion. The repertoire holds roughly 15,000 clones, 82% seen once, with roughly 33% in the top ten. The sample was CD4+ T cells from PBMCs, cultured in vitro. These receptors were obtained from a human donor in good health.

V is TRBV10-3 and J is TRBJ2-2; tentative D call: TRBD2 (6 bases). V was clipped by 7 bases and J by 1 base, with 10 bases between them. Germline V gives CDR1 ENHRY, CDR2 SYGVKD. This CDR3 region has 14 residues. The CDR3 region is CAINPGLNTGELFF. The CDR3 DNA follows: TGTGCCATCAACCCGGGACTGAACACCGGGGAGCTGTTTTTT.

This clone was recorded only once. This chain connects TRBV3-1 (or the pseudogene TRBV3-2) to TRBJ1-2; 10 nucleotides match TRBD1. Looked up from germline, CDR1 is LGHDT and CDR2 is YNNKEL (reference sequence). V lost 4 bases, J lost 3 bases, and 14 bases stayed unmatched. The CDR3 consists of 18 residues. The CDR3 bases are TGTGCCAGCAGCCCGCTCGGGACAGGGGCCTCAAAGGACTATGGCTACACCTTC. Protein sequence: CASSPLGTGASKDYGYTF.

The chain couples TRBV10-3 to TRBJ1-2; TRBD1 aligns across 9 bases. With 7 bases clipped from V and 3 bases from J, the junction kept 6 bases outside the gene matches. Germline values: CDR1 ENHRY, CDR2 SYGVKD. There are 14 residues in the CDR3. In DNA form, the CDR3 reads TGTGCCATCAACCAGGACAGGGGAGACTATGGCTACACCTTC. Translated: CAINQDRGDYGYTF.

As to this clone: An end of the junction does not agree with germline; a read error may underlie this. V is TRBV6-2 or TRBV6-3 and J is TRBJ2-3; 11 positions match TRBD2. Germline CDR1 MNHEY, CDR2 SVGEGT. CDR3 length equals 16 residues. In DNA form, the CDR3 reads TGTGCCAGCAGCTACTTTGTAGCGGGAGGGCCTGGTACGCAGTATTTT. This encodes CASSYFVAGGPGTQYF.

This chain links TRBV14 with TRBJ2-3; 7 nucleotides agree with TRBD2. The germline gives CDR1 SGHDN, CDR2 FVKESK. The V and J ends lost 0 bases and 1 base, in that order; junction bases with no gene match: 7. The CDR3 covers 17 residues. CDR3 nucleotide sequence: TGTGCCAGCAGCCAAGACTGGAGCGGGGCCCGCACAGATACGCAGTATTTT. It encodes CASSQDWSGARTDTQYF. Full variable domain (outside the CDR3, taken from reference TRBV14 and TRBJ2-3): EAGVTQFPSHSVIEKGQTVTLRCDPISGHDNLYWYRRVMGKEIKFLLHFVKESKQDESGMPNNRFLAERTGGTYSTLKVQPAELEDSGVYFCASSQDWSGARTDTQYFGPGTRLTVL.

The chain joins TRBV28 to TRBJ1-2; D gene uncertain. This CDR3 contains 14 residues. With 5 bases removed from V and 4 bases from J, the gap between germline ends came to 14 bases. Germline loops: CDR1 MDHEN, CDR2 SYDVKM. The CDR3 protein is CASSKGGFGYGYTF. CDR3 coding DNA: TGTGCCAGCAGTAAGGGAGGGTTCGGCTATGGCTACACCTTC.

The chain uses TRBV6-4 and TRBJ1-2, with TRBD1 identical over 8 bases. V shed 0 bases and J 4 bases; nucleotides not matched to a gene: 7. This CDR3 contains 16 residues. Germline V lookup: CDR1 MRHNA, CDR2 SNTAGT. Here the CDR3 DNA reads TGTGCCAGCAGTGACTCGGCGGACAGGGAGGTCTATGGCTACACCTTC. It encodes CASSDSADREVYGYTF.

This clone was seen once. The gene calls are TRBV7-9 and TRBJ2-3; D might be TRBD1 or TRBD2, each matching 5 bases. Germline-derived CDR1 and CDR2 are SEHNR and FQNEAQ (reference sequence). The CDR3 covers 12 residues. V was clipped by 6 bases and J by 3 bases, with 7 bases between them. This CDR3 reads CASSWGTDTQYF. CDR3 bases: TGTGCCAGCAGTTGGGGGACAGATACGCAGTATTTT.

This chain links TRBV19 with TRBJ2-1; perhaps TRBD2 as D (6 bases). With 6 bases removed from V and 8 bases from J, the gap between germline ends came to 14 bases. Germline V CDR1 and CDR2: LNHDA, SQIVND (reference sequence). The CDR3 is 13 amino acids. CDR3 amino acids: CASSLATGYEQFF. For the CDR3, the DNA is TGTGCCAGTAGCCTAGCGACGGGCTATGAGCAGTTCTTC.

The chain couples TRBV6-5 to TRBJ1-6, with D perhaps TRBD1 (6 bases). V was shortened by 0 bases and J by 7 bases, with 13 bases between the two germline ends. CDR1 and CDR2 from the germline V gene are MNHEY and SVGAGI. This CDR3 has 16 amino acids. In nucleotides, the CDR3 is TGTGCCAGCAGTTACTCGGGCGGGGGCAGGAATTCACCCCTCCACTTT. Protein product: CASSYSGGGRNSPLHF.

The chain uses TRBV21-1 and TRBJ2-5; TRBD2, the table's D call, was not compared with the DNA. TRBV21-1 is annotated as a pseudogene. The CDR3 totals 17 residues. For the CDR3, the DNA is TGTGCCAGCAGCAAAGCGCTCCCCCCGGACTACTCAGAGACCCAGTACTTC. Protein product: CASSKALPPDYSETQYF.

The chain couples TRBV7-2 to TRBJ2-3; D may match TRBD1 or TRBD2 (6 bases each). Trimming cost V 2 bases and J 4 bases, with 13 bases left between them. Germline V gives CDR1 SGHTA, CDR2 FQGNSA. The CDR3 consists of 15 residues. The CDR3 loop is CASSLRGDWADTQYF. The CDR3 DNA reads TGTGCCAGCAGCTTAAGGGGGGATTGGGCAGATACGCAGTATTTT.

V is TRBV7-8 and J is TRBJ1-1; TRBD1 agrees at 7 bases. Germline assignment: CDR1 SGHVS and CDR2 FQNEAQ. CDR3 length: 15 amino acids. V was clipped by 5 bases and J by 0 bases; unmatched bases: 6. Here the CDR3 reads CASSLLQGLNTEAFF. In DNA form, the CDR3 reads TGTGCCAGCAGCCTTCTACAGGGGCTGAACACTGAAGCTTTCTTT.

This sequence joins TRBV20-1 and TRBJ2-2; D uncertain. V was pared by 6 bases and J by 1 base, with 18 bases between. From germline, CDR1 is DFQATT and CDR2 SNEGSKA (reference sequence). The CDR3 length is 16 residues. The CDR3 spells CSASPRGLWNTGELFF. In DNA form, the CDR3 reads TGCAGTGCCAGTCCCCGCGGTTTGTGGAACACCGGGGAGCTGTTTTTT.

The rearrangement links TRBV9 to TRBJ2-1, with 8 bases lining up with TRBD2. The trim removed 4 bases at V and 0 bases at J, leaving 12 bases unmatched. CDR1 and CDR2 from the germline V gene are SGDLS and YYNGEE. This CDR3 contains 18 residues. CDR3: CASSPVLAGSGSYNEQFF. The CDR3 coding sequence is TGTGCCAGCAGCCCGGTTCTAGCGGGTAGCGGCTCCTACAATGAGCAGTTCTTC.

Here the CDR3 reads CASDGLAGTTGELFF. The DNA of the CDR3 is TGTGCCAGTGACGGACTAGCGGGGACGACCGGGGAGCTGTTTTTT. The rearrangement joins TRBV2 to TRBJ2-2, with TRBD2 matching 12 bases. Germline values: CDR1 SNHLY, CDR2 FYNNEI. Trimming at V came to 9 bases and at J to 5 bases, leaving 7 bases not matched to a gene. CDR3 size: 15 residues.

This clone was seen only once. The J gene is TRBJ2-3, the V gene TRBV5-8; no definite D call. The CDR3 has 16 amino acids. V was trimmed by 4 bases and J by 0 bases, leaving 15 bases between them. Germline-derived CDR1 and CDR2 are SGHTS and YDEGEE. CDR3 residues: CASSPALSPSTDTQYF. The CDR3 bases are TGTGCCAGCAGCCCAGCACTAAGTCCTAGCACAGATACGCAGTATTTT. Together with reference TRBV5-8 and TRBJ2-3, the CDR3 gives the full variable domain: EAGVTQSPTHLIKTRGQQATLRCSPISGHTSVYWYQQALGLGLQFLLWYDEGEERNRGNFPPRFSGRQFPNYSSELNVNALELEDSALYLCASSPALSPSTDTQYFGPGTRLTVL.

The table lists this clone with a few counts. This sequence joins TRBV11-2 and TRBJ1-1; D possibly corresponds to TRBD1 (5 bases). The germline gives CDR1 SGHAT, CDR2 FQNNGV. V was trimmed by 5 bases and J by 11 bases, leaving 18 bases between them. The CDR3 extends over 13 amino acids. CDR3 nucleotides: TGTGCCAGCAGCCCACGATTAGACAGAGGGGCTTTCTTT. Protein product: CASSPRLDRGAFF.

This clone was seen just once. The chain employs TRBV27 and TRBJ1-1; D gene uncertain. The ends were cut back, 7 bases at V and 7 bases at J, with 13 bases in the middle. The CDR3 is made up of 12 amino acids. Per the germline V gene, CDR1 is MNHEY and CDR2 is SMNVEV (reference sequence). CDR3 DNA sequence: TGTGCCAGCACCCGGGGTACGGGTGAAGCTTTCTTT. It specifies CASTRGTGEAFF.

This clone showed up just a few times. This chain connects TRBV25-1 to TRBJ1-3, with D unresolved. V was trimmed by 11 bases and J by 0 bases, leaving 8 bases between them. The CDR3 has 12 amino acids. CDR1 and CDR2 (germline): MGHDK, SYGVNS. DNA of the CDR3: TGTGCCTACTCAGACTCTGGAAACACCATATATTTT. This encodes CAYSDSGNTIYF.

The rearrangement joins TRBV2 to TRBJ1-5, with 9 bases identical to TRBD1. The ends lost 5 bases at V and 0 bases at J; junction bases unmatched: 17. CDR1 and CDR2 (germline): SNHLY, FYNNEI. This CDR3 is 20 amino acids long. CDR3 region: CASSYSLNWDRADSNQPQHF. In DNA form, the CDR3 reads TGTGCCAGCAGTTATTCCTTAAACTGGGACAGGGCTGATAGCAATCAGCCCCAGCATTTT.

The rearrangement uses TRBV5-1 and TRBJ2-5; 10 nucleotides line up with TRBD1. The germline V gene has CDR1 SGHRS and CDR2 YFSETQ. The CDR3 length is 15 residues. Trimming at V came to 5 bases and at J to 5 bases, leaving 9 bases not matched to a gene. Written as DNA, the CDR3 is TGCGCCAGCAGTTTCTCGACAGGGGGCGCTGAGACCCAGTACTTC. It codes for CASSFSTGGAETQYF.

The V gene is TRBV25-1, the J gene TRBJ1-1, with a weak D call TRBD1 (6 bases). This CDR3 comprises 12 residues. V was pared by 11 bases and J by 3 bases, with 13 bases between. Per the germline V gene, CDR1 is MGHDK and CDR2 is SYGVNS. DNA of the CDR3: TGTGCCGTTGGCGGGGGCTACACTGAAGCTTTCTTT. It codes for CAVGGGYTEAFF.

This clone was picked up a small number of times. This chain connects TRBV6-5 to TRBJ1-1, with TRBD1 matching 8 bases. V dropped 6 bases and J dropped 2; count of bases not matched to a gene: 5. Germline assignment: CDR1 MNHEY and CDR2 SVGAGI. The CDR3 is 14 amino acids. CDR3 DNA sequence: TGTGCCAGCAGCTTTGGACAGGGCAACACTGAAGCTTTCTTT. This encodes CASSFGQGNTEAFF.

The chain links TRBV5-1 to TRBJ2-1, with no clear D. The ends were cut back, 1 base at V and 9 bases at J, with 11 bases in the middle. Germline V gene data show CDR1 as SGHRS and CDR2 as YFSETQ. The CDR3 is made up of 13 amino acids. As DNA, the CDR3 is TGCGCCAGCAGCTTGTATGGATCGGGTGAGCAGTTCTTC. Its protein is CASSLYGSGEQFF.

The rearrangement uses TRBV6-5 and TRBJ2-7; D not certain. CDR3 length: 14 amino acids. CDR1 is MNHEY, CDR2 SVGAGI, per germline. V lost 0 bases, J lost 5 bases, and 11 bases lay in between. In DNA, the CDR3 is TGTGCCAGCAGTTACTCGAACCATATTGACGAGCAGTACTTC. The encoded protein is CASSYSNHIDEQYF.

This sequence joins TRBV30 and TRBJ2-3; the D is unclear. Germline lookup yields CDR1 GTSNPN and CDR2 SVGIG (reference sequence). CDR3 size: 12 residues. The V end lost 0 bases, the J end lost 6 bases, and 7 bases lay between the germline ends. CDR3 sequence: CAWSVSSDTQYF. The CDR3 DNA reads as TGTGCCTGGAGTGTATCCTCGGATACGCAGTATTTT.

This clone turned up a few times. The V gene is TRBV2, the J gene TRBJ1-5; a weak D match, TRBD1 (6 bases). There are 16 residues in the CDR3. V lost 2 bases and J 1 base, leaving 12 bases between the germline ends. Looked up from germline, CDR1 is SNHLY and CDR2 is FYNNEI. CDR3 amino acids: CASSERAGASNQPQHF. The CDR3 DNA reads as TGTGCCAGCAGTGAAAGGGCGGGGGCGAGCAATCAGCCCCAGCATTTT.

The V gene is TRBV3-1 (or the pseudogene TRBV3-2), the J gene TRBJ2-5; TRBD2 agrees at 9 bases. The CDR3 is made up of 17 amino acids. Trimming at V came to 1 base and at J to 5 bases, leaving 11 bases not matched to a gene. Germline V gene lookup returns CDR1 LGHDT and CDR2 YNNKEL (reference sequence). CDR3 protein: CASSQGWAGGAEETQYF. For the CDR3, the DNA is TGTGCCAGCAGCCAAGGCTGGGCGGGAGGGGCAGAGGAGACCCAGTACTTC.

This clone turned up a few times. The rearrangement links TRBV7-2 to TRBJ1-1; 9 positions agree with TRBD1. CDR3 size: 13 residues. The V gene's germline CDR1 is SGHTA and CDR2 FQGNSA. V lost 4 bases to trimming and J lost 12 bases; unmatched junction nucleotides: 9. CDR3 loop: CASSWKWDRETFF. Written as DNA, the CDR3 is TGTGCCAGCAGCTGGAAATGGGACAGGGAAACTTTCTTT.

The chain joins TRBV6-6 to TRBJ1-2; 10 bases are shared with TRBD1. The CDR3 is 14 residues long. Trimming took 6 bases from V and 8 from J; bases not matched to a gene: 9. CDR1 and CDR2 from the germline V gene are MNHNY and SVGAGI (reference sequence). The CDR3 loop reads CASSETGTGVGYTF. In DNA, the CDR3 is TGTGCCAGCAGCGAGACAGGGACAGGGGTGGGCTACACCTTC.